This TCR beta chain is drawn from a study of beta chain features in type 1 diabetes. Study information: Cell yields, gender and age were similar in healthy donors and patients. Study-wide findings and caveats: HLA effects on TCRB rearrangement stayed unresolved here.

Sorting with CD45RO/CCR7/CD25/CD127/CD95/CD27 yielded naive, central memory, regulatory and stem-like memory CD4+ cells. The V and J ends lost 4 bases and 2 bases, in that order; junction bases with no gene match: 2. This CDR3 contains 14 residues. CDR1 and CDR2 from the germline V gene are SGHRS and YFSETQ. Expressed TCRB transcripts were sequenced because the isolated RNA had all been reverse transcribed beforehand. TCRdb keeps only in-frame clones here, not all; method: immunoSEQ multiplex PCR. The sample has about 620,000 clones, roughly a sixth seen once. Concerning this clone itself: The antigen remains unidentified.

This TCR was sampled from a man aged 18 to 29 in good health. The genes are TRBV5-1 and TRBJ2-1; 8 bases agree with TRBD2. Sequences were obtained from naive CD4+ T cells from blood. The CDR3 bases are TGCGCCAGCAGCCGGGAGGGCCCCTACAATGAGCAGTTCTTC. It specifies CASSREGPYNEQFF.